The next 2 T cell receptor beta chains were all read from a single sample in a study of cytomegalovirus exposure and HLA in healthy donors (dated by TCRdb to between 2016 and 2019). Library preparation was by the immunoSEQ multiplex PCR assay. The multiplex PCR relied on a mix of 60 forward primers for TCR Vbeta segments and 13 reverse primers for TCR Jbeta segments. TCRdb took this table from immuneACCESS and kept in-frame rearrangements with V and J called. Such tables lack part of the clones; where checked against another copy, unresolved V genes explain under half of the gap, and the rest is unexplained. The sample contains 100,000 to 150,000 clones, around 70% of them found a single time. 5.5% to 7% of the sample goes to the ten largest clones. Sequencing input: PBMCs. The origin of the receptors is a man aged 35-49 years in good health and CMV-seropositive.

This clone was observed a single time. The rearrangement joins TRBV7-8 to TRBJ2-5; 13 nucleotides align to TRBD2. The CDR3 has 16 residues. Trimming at V came to 5 bases and at J to 7 bases, leaving 10 bases not matched to a gene. Germline V CDR1 and CDR2: SGHVS, FQNEAQ. In nucleotides, the CDR3 is TGTGCCAGCAGCCTGGAGACTAGCGGGGGGTGGTGGACCCAGTACTTC. It yields the protein CASSLETSGGWWTQYF.

Here the CDR3 reads CATSNEDRGETEEQFF. CDR3 DNA sequence: TGTGCCACCAGCAATGAGGACAGGGGCGAAACGGAAGAGCAGTTCTTC. The chain is built from TRBV15 and TRBJ2-1; 9 bases are a match to TRBD1. CDR1 and CDR2 (germline): LNHNV, YYDKDF (reference sequence). V lost 4 bases to trimming and J lost 10 bases; unmatched junction nucleotides: 14. The CDR3 runs 16 residues.